Listed here are 10 T cell receptor beta chains from one sample, sequenced in a study of cytomegalovirus exposure and HLA in healthy donors. The primer mix had 60 Vbeta and 13 Jbeta primers. The protocol was immunoSEQ multiplex PCR, while the TCRdb copy is restricted to in-frame clones and leaves out a portion. The sample lists approximately 100,000 clones; roughly 77% were seen once. The specimen sequenced was PBMCs. Receptor source: a man between 35 and 55 years old in good health and CMV-seronegative.

V gene TRBV5-4 combines with J gene TRBJ2-5, with no clear D. Germline CDR1 reads SGHNT; CDR2 reads YYREEE (reference sequence). Trimming shortened V by 1 base and J by 4 bases, and 5 bases separated the two germline ends. This CDR3 has 12 residues. Here the CDR3 reads CASSLWAETQYF. CDR3 coding DNA: TGTGCCAGCAGCTTGTGGGCAGAGACCCAGTACTTC.

As concerns this clone: This specimen includes other DNA sequences encoding the same CDR3. The rearrangement uses TRBV29-1 and TRBJ1-1; D is unclear. The length of the CDR3 is 11 residues. Looked up from germline, CDR1 is SQVTM and CDR2 is ANQGSEA. The V end lost 5 bases, the J end lost 1 base, and 5 bases lay between the germline ends. The CDR3 DNA reads as TGCAGCGTTTTAGAGAACACTGAAGCTTTCTTT. Amino acids: CSVLENTEAFF.

The chain couples TRBV5-1 to TRBJ1-2; D is ambiguous. Trimming removed 3 bases from V and 2 bases from J, with 11 bases in between. The CDR3 covers 14 residues. The germline CDR1 and CDR2 sequences are SGHRS and YFSETQ. CDR3 protein: CASSSRLANYGYTF. The CDR3 DNA reads TGCGCCAGCAGCTCCCGACTTGCAAACTATGGCTACACCTTC.

J is TRBJ1-6 and V is TRBV10-3; D is undetermined. The CDR3 extends over 14 amino acids. CDR1 and CDR2 (germline): ENHRY, SYGVKD. V was trimmed by 5 bases and J by 8 bases, leaving 13 bases between them. The CDR3 region has the DNA TGTGCCATCAGTAGAGGGCAGGCGGATTCACCCCTCCACTTT. This encodes CAISRGQADSPLHF.

The chain carries TRBV6-7 and TRBJ1-4, with a weak D call TRBD1 (5 bases). TRBV6-7 is classed as an ORF, of uncertain function. V lost 2 bases and J lost 7, with 17 bases in between. This CDR3 is built from 16 residues. This CDR3 is CASSYQPTGISEKLFF. The CDR3 coding sequence is TGTGCCAGCAGTTACCAACCTACAGGTATAAGTGAAAAACTGTTTTTT.

The rearrangement uses TRBV9 and TRBJ2-5; D is uncertain. Trimming removed 0 bases from V and 0 bases from J, with 9 bases in between. Germline lookup yields CDR1 SGDLS and CDR2 YYNGEE. The CDR3 covers 15 residues. CDR3 nucleotide sequence: TGTGCCAGCAGCGTAGGGGCTTCGGACCAAGAGACCCAGTACTTC. This codes for CASSVGASDQETQYF.

The sample holds a few counts of this clone. The sample holds other DNA sequences that translate to the same CDR3. The J gene is TRBJ2-1, the V gene TRBV6-1, with a possible D match to TRBD2 (5 bases). Germline V gene data show CDR1 as MNHNS and CDR2 as SASEGT. The CDR3 runs to 15 residues. V dropped 2 bases and J dropped 2 bases, with 10 bases sitting between them. CDR3: CASSESGDAYNEQFF. CDR3 nucleotide sequence: TGTGCCAGCAGTGAATCCGGGGATGCCTACAATGAGCAGTTCTTC.

A note on this clone: The germline gene is not matched at one end of the junction; a read error may be the cause. The chain recombines TRBV13 with TRBJ2-1; TRBD1 aligns across 10 bases. Germline V gene sequence: CDR1 PRHDT, CDR2 FYEKMQ (reference sequence). The CDR3 sequence is 15 residues long. CDR3 nucleotide sequence: TGTGCCAACAGCTCCGCCGGACAGGGGGACAATGAGCAGTTCTTC. This sequence encodes CANSSAGQGDNEQFF.

The chain recombines TRBV4-2 with TRBJ2-7; D is possibly TRBD1 (5 bases). Germline V gene data show CDR1 as LGHNA and CDR2 as YNFKEQ. The V end lost 0 bases, the J end lost 1 base, and 7 bases lay between the germline ends. This CDR3 spans 14 amino acids. The CDR3 sequence is CASSQDRESYEQYF. DNA of the CDR3: TGTGCCAGCAGCCAAGACAGGGAATCCTACGAGCAGTACTTC.

The J gene is TRBJ1-5, the V gene TRBV28, with 7 bases identical to TRBD1. Germline trimming cut 6 bases from V and 6 bases from J; bases unmatched to any gene: 5. This CDR3 is built from 13 residues. In germline, CDR1 is MDHEN, CDR2 SYDVKM. CDR3 region: CASSRGGGQPQHF. The CDR3 DNA sequence: TGTGCCAGCAGCAGAGGGGGCGGTCAGCCCCAGCATTTT.